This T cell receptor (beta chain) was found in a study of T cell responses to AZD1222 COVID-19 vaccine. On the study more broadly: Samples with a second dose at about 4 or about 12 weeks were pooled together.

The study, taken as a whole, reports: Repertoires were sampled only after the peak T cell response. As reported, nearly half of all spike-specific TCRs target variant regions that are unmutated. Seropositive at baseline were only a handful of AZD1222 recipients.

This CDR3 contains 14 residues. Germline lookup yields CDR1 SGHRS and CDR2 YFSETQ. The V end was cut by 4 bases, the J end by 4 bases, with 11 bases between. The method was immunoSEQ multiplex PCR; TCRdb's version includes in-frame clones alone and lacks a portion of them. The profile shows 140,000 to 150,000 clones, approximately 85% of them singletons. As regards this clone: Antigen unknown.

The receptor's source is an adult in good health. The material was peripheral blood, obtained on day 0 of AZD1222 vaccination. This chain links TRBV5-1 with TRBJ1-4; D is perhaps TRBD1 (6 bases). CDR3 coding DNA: TGCGCCAGCAGCGAGACAGGCGTTAATGAAAAACTGTTTTTT. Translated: CASSETGVNEKLFF.